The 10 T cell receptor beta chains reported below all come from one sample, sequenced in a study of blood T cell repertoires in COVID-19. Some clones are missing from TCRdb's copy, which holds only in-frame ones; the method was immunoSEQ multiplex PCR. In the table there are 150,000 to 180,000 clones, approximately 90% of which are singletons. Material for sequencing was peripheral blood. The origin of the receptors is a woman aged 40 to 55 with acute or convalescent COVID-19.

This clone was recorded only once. DNA for the CDR3: TGTGCCAGCAGAAGGGGACAGAATGAAAAACTGTTTTTT. Protein: CASRRGQNEKLFF. The chain joins TRBV3-1 (or the pseudogene TRBV3-2) to TRBJ1-4; 7 nucleotides match TRBD1. Germline V gene lookup returns CDR1 LGHDT and CDR2 YNNKEL (reference sequence). V shed 6 bases and J 5 bases; nucleotides not matched to a gene: 3. This CDR3 is built from 13 residues.

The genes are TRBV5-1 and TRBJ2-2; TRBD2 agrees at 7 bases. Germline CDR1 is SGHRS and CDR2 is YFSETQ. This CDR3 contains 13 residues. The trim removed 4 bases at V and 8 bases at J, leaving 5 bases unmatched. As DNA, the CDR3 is TGCGCCAGCAGCCAGCGGGAATCAGGGGAGCTGTTTTTT. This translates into CASSQRESGELFF.

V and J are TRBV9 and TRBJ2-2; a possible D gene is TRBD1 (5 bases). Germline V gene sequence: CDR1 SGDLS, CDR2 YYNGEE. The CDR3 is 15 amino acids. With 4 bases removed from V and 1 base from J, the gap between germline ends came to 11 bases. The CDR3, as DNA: TGTGCCAGCAGCCCTCGACAGATGAACACCGGGGAGCTGTTTTTT. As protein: CASSPRQMNTGELFF.

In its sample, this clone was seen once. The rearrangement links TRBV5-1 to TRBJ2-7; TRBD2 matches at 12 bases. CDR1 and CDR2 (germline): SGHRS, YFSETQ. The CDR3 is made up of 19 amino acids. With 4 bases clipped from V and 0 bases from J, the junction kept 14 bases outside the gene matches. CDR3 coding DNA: TGCGCCAGCAGCCCGCCCTGGCTAGCGGGAGGGCCCCTCTCCTACGAGCAGTACTTC. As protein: CASSPPWLAGGPLSYEQYF.

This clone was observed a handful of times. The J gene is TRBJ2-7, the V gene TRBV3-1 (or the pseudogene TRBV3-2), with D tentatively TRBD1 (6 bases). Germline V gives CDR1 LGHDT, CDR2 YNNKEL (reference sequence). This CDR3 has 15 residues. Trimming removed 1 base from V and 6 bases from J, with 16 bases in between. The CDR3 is CASSQVTGILSEQYF. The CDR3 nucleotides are TGTGCCAGCAGCCAAGTGACAGGTATTCTGAGCGAGCAGTACTTC.

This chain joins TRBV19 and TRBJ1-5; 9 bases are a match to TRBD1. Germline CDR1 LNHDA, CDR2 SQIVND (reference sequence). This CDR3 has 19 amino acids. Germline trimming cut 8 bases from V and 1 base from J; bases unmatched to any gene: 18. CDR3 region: CASRQATGGGRVSNQPQHF. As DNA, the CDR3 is TGTGCCAGTCGCCAAGCGACAGGGGGAGGGAGAGTGAGCAATCAGCCCCAGCATTTT.

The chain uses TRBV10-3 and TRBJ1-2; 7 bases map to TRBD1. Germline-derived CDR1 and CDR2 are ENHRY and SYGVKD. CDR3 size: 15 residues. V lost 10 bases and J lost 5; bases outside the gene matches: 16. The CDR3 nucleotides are TGTGCCACGGGGGACAGCCTGGCGGGTCTATATGGCTACACCTTC. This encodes CATGDSLAGLYGYTF.

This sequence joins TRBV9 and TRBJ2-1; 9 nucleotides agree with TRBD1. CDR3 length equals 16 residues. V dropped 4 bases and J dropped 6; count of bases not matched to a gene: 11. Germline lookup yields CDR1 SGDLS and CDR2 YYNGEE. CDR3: CASSLTGGEVSNEQFF. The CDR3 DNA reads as TGTGCCAGCAGCCTGACAGGGGGTGAGGTTAGCAATGAGCAGTTCTTC.

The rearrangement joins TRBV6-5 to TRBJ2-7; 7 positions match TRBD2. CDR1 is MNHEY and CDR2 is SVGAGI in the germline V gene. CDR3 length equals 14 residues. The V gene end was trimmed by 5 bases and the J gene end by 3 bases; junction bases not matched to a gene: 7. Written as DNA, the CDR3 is TGTGCCAGCAGTCCGACTAGCAAACACTACGAGCAGTACTTC. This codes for CASSPTSKHYEQYF.

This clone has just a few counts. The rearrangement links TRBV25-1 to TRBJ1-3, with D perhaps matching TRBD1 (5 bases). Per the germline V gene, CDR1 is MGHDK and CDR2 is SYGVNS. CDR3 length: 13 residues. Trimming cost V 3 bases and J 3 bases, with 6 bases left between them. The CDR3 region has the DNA TGTGCCAGCAGTGACAGGGTTGGAAACACCATATATTTT. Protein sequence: CASSDRVGNTIYF.